These 10 T cell receptor beta chains share one sample of origin, sequenced in a study of molecular identifiers for immune sequencing clone quantification. MiXCR was run by TCRdb on the PCR reads, yielding one entry per CDR3 protein. The table includes fewer than 9,000 distinct CDR3 sequences, roughly 33% detected once. Sequenced sample: naive CD8+ T cells from blood, with Jurkat cell RNA spiked in. Subset reported: FACS-sorted CD8+CD4-CCR7+CD45RA+ naive T cells. The source of these receptors is a human donor in good health. Some libraries in this study had Jurkat cell RNA spiked in.

This clonotype occurred a few times. V is TRBV5-1 and J is TRBJ2-1, with TRBD1 identical over 7 bases. The CDR3 contains 15 residues. Germline trimming cut 2 bases from V and 9 bases from J; bases unmatched to any gene: 11. Per germline, CDR1 SGHRS and CDR2 YFSETQ. This chain's CDR3 is CASSLTGQPPGEQFF. In DNA form, the CDR3 reads TGCGCCAGCAGCTTAACGGGACAGCCGCCCGGTGAGCAGTTCTTC.

This chain connects TRBV6-2 or TRBV6-3 to TRBJ2-5; TRBD2 matches 8 bases. The CDR3 runs to 15 residues. J lost 4 bases, V lost 7 bases, and 11 bases had no gene match. CDR1 is MNHEY and CDR2 is SVGEGT in the germline V gene. DNA for the CDR3: TGTGCCAGCACCGATCGGCACCGGGAGGGAGAGACCCAGTACTTC. Protein sequence: CASTDRHREGETQYF.

The V and J genes are TRBV3-1 and TRBJ2-7, with D tentatively TRBD1 (6 bases). The V end lost 5 bases, the J end lost 4 bases, and 12 bases lay between the germline ends. The CDR3 is 13 amino acids. The germline gives CDR1 LGHDT, CDR2 YNNKEL (reference sequence). The CDR3 DNA sequence: TGTGCCAGCAGCGGATACAGGGTATACGAGCAGTACTTC. Translated, it gives CASSGYRVYEQYF.

As to this clonotype: This may arise from a read error, as a much more abundant clone is one base away. The CDR3 loop is CASSLYSDTVAFF. CDR3 DNA sequence: TGTGCCAGCAGCCTCTACAGCGACACTGTAGCTTTCTTT. The chain couples TRBV7-9 to TRBJ1-1; D unclear. The germline V gene has CDR1 SEHNR and CDR2 FQNEAQ (reference sequence). CDR3 size: 13 residues.

This clonotype was seen a few times. The gene calls are TRBV18 and TRBJ1-5; 8 bases line up with TRBD1. CDR1 and CDR2 (germline): KGHSH, LQKENI. The CDR3 runs 16 residues. J was trimmed by 7 bases and V by 0 bases; bases with no gene match: 8. The CDR3 nucleotides read TGTGCCAGCTCACCACCGTTGACAGGGGTGGGCCAGCCCCAGCATTTT. It is translated as CASSPPLTGVGQPQHF.

The V call is TRBV7-8, the J call TRBJ2-1, with 8 bases lining up with TRBD2. The CDR3 runs to 16 residues. J gave up 3 bases and V 6 bases, and 10 bases lay outside the gene matches. Germline lookup yields CDR1 SGHVS and CDR2 FQNEAQ. The CDR3 protein is CASRLSGRAGYNEQFF. DNA of the CDR3: TGTGCCAGCAGATTATCCGGGAGGGCCGGCTACAATGAGCAGTTCTTC.

The rearrangement uses TRBV6-2 or TRBV6-3 and TRBJ2-2; no clear D gene. Trimming pared 3 bases from V and 5 bases from J, leaving 4 bases between. CDR3 length: 12 residues. Looked up from germline, CDR1 is MNHEY and CDR2 is SVGEGT. The CDR3 region is CASSYLTGELFF. CDR3 in DNA: TGTGCCAGCAGTTATCTAACCGGGGAGCTGTTTTTT.

The chain links TRBV5-6 to TRBJ2-3, with D unclear. Trimming stripped 3 bases from V and 6 bases from J, with 8 bases between. Germline assignment: CDR1 SGHDT and CDR2 YYEEEE. The CDR3 extends over 12 amino acids. The CDR3 sequence: CASSSMMDTQYF. CDR3 DNA sequence: TGTGCCAGCAGCTCAATGATGGATACGCAGTATTTT.

The V gene is TRBV28, the J gene TRBJ1-4; D is perhaps TRBD1 (6 bases). This CDR3 has 13 amino acids. Deletions cut 3 bases from V and 7 bases from J, with 9 bases between. Germline assignment: CDR1 MDHEN and CDR2 SYDVKM. The CDR3 here is CASSFGGAEKLFF. In nucleotides, the CDR3 is TGTGCCAGCAGTTTCGGGGGGGCTGAAAAACTGTTTTTT.

This clonotype has a handful of counts. V is TRBV19 and J is TRBJ2-3; D is perhaps TRBD2 (5 bases). Trimming took off 5 bases at V and 6 bases at J, with 12 bases between the two ends. The CDR3 covers 13 residues. Looked up from germline, CDR1 is LNHDA and CDR2 is SQIVND (reference sequence). CDR3 protein: CASSPDTGDTQYF. CDR3 coding DNA: TGTGCCAGTAGTCCCGACACGGGGGATACGCAGTATTTT.